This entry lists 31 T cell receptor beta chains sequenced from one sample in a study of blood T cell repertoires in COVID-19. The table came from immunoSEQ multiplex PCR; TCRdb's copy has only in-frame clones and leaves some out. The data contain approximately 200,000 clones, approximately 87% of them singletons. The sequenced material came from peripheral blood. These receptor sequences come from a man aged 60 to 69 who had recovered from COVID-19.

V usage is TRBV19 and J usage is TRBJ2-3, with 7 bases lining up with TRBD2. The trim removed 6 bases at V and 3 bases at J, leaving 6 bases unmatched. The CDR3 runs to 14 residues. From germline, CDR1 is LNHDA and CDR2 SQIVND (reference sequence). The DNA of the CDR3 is TGTGCCAGTAGGAGTCGGGGGGATACAGATACGCAGTATTTT. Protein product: CASRSRGDTDTQYF.

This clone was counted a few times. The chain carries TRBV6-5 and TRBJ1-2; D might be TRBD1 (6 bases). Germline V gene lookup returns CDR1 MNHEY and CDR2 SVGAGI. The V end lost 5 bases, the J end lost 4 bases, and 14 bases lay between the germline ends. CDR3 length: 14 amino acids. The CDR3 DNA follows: TGTGCCAGCAGTAACAGGGACACATTCTATGGCTACACCTTC. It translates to CASSNRDTFYGYTF.

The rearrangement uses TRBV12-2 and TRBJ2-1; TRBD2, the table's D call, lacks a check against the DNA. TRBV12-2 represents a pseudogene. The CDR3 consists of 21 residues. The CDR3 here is CASRSPAETSGRTRSYNEQFF. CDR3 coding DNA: TGTGCAAGTCGCTCCCCCGCGGAGACTAGCGGGAGAACCCGCTCCTACAATGAGCAGTTCTTC.

The CDR3 bases are TGTGCCAGCAGCTCTACCAGGGAGGCTGCCTACGAGCAGTACTTC. This translates into CASSSTREAAYEQYF. This rearrangement joins TRBV5-6 to TRBJ2-7, with D possibly being TRBD2 (6 bases). V dropped 3 bases and J dropped 2 bases, with 15 bases sitting between them. This CDR3 contains 15 residues. Germline loops: CDR1 SGHDT, CDR2 YYEEEE.

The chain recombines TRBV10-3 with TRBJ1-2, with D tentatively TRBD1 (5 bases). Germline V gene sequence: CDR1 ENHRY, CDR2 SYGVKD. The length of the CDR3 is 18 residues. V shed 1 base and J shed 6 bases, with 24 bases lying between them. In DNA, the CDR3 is TGTGCCATCAGTGAGTGGGGACTAGGGAGGGGAGATCAGGATGGCTACACCTTC. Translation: CAISEWGLGRGDQDGYTF.

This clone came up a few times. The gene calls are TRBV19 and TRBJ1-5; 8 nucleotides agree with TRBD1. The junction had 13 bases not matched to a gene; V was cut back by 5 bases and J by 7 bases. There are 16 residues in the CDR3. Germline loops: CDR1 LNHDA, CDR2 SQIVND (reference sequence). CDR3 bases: TGTGCCAGTAGTTTCCTCGGGGCAGGGGGCAGACAGCCCCAGCATTTT. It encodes CASSFLGAGGRQPQHF.

The CDR3: CASSPNSNQPQHF. CDR3 in DNA: TGTGCCAGTAGTCCTAATAGCAATCAGCCCCAGCATTTT. The gene calls are TRBV19 and TRBJ1-5; D is unresolved. The CDR3 totals 13 residues. CDR1 is LNHDA, CDR2 SQIVND, per germline (reference sequence). Trimming took off 5 bases at V and 0 bases at J, with 5 bases between the two ends.

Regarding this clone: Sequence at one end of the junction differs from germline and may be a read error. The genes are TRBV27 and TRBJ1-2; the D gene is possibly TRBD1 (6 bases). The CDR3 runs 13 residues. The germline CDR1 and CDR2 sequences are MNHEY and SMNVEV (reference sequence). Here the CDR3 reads CASRDTGGAYQDF. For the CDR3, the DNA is TGTGCCAGCAGGGACACGGGGGGCGCCTACCAGGACTTC.

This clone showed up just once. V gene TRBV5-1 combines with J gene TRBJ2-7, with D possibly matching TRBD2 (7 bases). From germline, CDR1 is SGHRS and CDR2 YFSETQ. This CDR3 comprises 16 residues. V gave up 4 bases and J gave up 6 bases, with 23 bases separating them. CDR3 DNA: TGCGCCAGCAGCCTGCTGGGACACCGACTAGCTGGCGAGCAGTACTTC. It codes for CASSLLGHRLAGEQYF.

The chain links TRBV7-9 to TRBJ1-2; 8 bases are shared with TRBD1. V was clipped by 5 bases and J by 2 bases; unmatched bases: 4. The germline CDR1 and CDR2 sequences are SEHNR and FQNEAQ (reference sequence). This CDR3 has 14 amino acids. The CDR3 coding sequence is TGTGCCAGCAGCGAACGGACAGGGAACTATGGCTACACCTTC. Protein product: CASSERTGNYGYTF.

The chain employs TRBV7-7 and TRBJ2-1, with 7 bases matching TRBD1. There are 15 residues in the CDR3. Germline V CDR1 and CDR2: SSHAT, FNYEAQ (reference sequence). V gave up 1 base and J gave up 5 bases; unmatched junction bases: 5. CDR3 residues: CASSLDRGRDNEQFF. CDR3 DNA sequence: TGTGCCAGCAGCTTAGATAGGGGGCGCGACAATGAGCAGTTCTTC.

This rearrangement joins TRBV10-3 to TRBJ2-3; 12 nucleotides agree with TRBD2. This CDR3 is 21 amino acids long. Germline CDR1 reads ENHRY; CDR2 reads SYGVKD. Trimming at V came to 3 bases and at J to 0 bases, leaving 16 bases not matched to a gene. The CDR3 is CAISDPRMGLAGGPSTDTQYF. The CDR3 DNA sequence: TGTGCCATCAGTGACCCCCGAATGGGGCTAGCGGGAGGGCCTAGCACAGATACGCAGTATTTT.

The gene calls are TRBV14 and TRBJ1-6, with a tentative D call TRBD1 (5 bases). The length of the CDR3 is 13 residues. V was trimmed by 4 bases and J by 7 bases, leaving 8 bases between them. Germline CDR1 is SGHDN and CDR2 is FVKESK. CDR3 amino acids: CASSPAGNSPLHF. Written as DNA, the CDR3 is TGTGCCAGCAGCCCGGCAGGGAATTCACCCCTCCACTTT.

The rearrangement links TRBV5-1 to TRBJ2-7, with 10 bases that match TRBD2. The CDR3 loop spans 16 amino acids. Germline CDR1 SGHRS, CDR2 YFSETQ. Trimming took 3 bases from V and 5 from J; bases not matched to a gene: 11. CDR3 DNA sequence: TGCGCCAGCAGCTGGCTGAGCGGGGGGGAGAGGAACGAGCAGTACTTC. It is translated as CASSWLSGGERNEQYF.

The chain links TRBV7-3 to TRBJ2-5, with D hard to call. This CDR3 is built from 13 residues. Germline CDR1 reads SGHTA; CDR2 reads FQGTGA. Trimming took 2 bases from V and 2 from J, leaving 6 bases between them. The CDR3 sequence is CASSLSPQETQYF. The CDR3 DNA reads TGTGCCAGCAGCTTATCCCCACAAGAGACCCAGTACTTC.

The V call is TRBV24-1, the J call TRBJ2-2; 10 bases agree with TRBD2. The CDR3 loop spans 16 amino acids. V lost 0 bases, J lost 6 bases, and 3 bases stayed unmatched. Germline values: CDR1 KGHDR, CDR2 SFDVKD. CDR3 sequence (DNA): TGTGCCACCAGTGATTTGAGCGGGAGGGGACCCGGGGAGCTGTTTTTT. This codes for CATSDLSGRGPGELFF.

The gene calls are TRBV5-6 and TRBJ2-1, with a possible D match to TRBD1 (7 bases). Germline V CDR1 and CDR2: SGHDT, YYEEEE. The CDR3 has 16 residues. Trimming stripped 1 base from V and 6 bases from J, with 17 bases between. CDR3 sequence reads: CASSLLLGTAGNEQFF. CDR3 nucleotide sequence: TGTGCCAGCAGCTTGCTCCTTGGGACAGCGGGCAATGAGCAGTTCTTC. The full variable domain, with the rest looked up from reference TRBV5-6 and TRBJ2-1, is DAGVTQSPTHLIKTRGQQVTLRCSPKSGHDTVSWYQQALGQGPQFIFQYYEEEERQRGNFPDRFSGHQFPNYSSELNVNALLLGDSALYLCASSLLLGTAGNEQFFGPGTRLTVL.

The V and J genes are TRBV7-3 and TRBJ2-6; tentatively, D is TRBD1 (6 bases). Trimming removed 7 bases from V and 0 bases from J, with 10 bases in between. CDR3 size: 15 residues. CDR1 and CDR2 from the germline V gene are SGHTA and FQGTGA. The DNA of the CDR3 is TGTGCCAGCAATACGGACAGCTCTGGGGCCAACGTCCTGACTTTC. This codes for CASNTDSSGANVLTF.

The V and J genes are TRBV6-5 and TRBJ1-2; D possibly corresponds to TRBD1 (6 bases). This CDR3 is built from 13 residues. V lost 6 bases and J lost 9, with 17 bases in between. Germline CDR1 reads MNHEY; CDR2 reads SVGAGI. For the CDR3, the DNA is TGTGCCAGCAGGGAGAAGGGGGGAGGGAGCTACACCTTC. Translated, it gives CASREKGGGSYTF.

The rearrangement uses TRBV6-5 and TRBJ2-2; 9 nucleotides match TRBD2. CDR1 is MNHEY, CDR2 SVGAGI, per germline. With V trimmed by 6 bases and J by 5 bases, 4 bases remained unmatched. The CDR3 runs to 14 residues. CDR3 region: CASRTTSGTGELFF. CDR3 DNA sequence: TGTGCCAGCAGGACGACTAGCGGAACCGGGGAGCTGTTTTTT.

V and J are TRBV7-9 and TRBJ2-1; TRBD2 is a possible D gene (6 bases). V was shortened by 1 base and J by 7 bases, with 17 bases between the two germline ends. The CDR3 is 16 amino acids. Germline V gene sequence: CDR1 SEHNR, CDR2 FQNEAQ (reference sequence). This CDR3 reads CASSLDRLVEGNEQFF. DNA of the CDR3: TGTGCCAGCAGCTTAGATCGGCTGGTGGAGGGGAATGAGCAGTTCTTC. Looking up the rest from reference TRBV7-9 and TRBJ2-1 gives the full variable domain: DTGVSQNPRHKITKRGQNVTFRCDPISEHNRLYWYRQTLGQGPEFLTYFQNEAQLEKSRLLSDRFSAERPKGSFSTLEIQRTEQGDSAMYLCASSLDRLVEGNEQFFGPGTRLTVL.

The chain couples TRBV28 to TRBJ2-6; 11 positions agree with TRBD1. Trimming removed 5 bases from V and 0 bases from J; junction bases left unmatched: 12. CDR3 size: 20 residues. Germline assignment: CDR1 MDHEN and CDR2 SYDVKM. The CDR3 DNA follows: TGTGCCAGCAGTAGCAGGACAGGGGGCTTTTACTTCTCTGGGGCCAACGTCCTGACTTTC. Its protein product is CASSSRTGGFYFSGANVLTF. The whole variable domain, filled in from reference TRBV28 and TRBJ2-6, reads DVKVTQSSRYLVKRTGEKVFLECVQDMDHENMFWYRQDPGLGLRLIYFSYDVKMKEKGDIPEGYSVSREKKERFSLILESASTNQTSMYLCASSSRTGGFYFSGANVLTFGAGSRLTVL.

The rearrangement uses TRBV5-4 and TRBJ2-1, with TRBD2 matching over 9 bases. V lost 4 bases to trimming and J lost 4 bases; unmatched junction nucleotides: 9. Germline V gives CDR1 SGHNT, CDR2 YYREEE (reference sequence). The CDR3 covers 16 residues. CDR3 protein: CASSPSGGRDYNEQFF. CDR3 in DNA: TGTGCCAGCAGCCCGAGTGGCGGGAGGGATTACAATGAGCAGTTCTTC. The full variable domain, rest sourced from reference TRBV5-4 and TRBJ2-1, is ETGVTQSPTHLIKTRGQQVTLRCSSQSGHNTVSWYQQALGQGPQFIFQYYREEENGRGNFPPRFSGLQFPNYSSELNVNALELDDSALYLCASSPSGGRDYNEQFFGPGTRLTVL.

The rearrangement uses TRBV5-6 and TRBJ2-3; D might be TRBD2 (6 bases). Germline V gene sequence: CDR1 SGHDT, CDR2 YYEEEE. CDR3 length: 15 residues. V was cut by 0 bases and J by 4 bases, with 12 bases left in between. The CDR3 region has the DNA TGTGCCAGCAGCTTGGAGGGCGGGGTCTCAGATACGCAGTATTTT. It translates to CASSLEGGVSDTQYF.

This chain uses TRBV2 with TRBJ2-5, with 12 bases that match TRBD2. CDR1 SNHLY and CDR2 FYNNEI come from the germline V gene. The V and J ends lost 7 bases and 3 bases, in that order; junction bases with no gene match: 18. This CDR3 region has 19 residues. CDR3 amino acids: CASTEAGLAGGTSKETQYF. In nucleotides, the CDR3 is TGTGCCAGCACCGAGGCGGGGCTAGCGGGGGGGACCAGTAAAGAGACCCAGTACTTC.

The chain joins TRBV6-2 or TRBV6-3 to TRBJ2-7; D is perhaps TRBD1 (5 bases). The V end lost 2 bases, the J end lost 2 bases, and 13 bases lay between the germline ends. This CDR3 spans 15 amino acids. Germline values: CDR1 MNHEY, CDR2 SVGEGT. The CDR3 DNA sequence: TGTGCCAGCAGTTACGGCACAGGATCAACCTACGAGCAGTACTTC. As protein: CASSYGTGSTYEQYF.

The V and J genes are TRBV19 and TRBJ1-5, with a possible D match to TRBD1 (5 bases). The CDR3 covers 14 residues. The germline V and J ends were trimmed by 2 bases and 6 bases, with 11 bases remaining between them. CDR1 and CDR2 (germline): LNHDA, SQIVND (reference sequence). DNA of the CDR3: TGTGCCAGTAGTATAAAGCAGGGTGGTCAGCCCCAGCATTTT. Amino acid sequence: CASSIKQGGQPQHF.

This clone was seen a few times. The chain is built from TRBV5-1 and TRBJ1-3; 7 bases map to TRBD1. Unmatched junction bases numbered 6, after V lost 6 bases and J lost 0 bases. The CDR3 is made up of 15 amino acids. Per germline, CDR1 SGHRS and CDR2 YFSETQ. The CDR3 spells CASTAGQNSGNTIYF. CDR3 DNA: TGCGCCAGCACCGCGGGACAGAACTCTGGAAACACCATATATTTT.

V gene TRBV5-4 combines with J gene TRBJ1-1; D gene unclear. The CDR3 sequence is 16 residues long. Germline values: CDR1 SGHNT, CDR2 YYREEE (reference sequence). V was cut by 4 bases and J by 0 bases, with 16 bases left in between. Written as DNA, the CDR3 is TGTGCCAGCAGCCCTTCCGGAGGAACGATGAACACTGAAGCTTTCTTT. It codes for CASSPSGGTMNTEAFF.

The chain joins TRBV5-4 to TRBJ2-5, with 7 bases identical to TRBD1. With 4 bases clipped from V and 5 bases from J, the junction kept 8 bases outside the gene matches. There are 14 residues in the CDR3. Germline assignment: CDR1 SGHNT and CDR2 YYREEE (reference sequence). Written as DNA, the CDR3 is TGTGCCAGCAGCCGGCAGGGGGAATATGAGACCCAGTACTTC. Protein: CASSRQGEYETQYF.

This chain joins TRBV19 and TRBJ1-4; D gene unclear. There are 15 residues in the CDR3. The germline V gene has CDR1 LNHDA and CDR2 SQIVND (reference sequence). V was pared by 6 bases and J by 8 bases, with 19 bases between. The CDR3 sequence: CASRGSGLRGEKLFF. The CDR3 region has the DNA TGTGCCAGTAGGGGATCGGGCCTCCGAGGGGAAAAACTGTTTTTT. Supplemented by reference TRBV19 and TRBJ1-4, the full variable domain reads DGGITQSPKYLFRKEGQNVTLSCEQNLNHDAMYWYRQDPGQGLRLIYYSQIVNDFQKGDIAEGYSVSREKKESFPLTVTSAQKNPTAFYLCASRGSGLRGEKLFFGSGTQLSVL.